This T cell receptor (beta chain) emerged from a study of cytomegalovirus exposure and HLA in healthy donors. The overall study: Both the roughly 120 validation repertoires and the roughly 700 first-cohort repertoires used the same platform, as reported by a later analysis.

Note on this clone: The antigen is undetermined.

TCRdb's table, derived via immunoSEQ multiplex PCR, lists solely in-frame clones and lacks some. This table has roughly 98,000 clones, roughly 87% appearing once. Study-wide results and caveats: The study found most TCR sequences rare, yet found some public TCRs in many donors. In the approximately 120 validation repertoires, a later analysis found that first-cohort TCR clusters tended to co-occur.

Germline V gives CDR1 SGDLS, CDR2 YYNGEE. V dropped 0 bases and J dropped 11 bases, with 21 bases sitting between them. This CDR3 is 16 amino acids long. Sample: PBMCs. The chain links TRBV9 to TRBJ1-5; D not certain. The source is a woman in her thirties in good health and CMV-seronegative. The CDR3 region is CASSVDLDGPLRAQHF. In DNA form, the CDR3 reads TGTGCCAGCAGCGTAGATCTGGACGGGCCTCTGAGGGCCCAGCATTTT.